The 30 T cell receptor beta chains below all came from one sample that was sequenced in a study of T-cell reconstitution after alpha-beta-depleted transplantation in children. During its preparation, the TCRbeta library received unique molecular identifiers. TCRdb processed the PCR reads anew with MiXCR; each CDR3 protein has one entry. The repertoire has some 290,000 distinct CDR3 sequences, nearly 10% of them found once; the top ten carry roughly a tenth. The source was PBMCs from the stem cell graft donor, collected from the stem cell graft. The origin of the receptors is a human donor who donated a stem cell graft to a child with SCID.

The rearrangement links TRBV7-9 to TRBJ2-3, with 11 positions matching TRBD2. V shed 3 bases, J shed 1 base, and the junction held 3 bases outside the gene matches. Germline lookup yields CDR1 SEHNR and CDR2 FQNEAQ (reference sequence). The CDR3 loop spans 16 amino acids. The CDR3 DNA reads TGTGCCAGCAGCTTCCCGGGACTAGCGGGCACAGATACGCAGTATTTT. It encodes CASSFPGLAGTDTQYF.

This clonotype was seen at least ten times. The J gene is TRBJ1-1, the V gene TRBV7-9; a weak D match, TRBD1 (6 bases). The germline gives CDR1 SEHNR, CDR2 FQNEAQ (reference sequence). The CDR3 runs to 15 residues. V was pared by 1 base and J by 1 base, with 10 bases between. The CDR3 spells CASSLVQGQNTEAFF. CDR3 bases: TGTGCCAGCAGCTTAGTACAGGGTCAGAACACTGAAGCTTTCTTT.

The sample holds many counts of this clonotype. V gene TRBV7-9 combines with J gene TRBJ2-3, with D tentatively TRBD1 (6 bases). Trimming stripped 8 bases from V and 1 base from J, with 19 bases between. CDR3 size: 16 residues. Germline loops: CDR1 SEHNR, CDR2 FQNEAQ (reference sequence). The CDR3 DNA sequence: TGTGCCAGCTCCCCGGGTCGAGACAGGCGCACAGATACGCAGTATTTT. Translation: CASSPGRDRRTDTQYF. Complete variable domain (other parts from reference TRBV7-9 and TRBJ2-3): DTGVSQNPRHKITKRGQNVTFRCDPISEHNRLYWYRQTLGQGPEFLTYFQNEAQLEKSRLLSDRFSAERPKGSFSTLEIQRTEQGDSAMYLCASSPGRDRRTDTQYFGPGTRLTVL.

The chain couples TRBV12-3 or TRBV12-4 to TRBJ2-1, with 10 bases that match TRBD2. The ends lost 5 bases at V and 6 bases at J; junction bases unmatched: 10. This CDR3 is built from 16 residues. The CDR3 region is CASSTSGRGPFNEQFF. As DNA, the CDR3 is TGTGCCAGCAGTACCAGCGGGAGGGGGCCGTTCAATGAGCAGTTCTTC.

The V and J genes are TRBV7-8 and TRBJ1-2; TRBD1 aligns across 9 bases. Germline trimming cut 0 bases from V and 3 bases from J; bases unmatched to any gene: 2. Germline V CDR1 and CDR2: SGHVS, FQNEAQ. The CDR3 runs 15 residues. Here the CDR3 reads CASSLANRGHYGYTF. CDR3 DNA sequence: TGTGCCAGCAGCTTAGCGAACAGGGGGCACTATGGCTACACCTTC.

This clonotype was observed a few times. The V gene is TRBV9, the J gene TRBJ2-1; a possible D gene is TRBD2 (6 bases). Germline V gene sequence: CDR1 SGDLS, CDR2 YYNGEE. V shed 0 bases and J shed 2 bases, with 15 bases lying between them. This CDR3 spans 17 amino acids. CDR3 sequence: CASSVVPSGGAYNEQFF. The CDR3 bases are TGTGCCAGCAGCGTAGTTCCCAGCGGAGGGGCCTACAATGAGCAGTTCTTC.

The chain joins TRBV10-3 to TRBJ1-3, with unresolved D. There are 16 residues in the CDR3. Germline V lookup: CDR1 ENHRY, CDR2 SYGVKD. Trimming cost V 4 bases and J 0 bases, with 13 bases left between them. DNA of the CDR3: TGTGCCATCAGTGCCTCCCCTGGGAGCTCTGGAAACACCATATATTTT. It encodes CAISASPGSSGNTIYF.

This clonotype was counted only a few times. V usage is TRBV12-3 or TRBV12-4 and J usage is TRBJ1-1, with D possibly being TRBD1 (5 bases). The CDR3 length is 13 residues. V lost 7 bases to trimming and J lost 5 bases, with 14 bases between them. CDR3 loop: CASTPGRGTEAFF. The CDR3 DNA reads TGTGCCAGCACCCCAGGGAGGGGTACTGAAGCTTTCTTT.

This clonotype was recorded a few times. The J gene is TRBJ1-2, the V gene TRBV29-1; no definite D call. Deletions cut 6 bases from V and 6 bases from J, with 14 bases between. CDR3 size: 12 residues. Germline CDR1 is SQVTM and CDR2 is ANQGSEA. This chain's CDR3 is CSVGPTRDGYTF. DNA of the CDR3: TGCAGCGTCGGGCCCACCCGGGATGGCTACACCTTC.

CDR3 nucleotides: TGCGCCAGCAGCTTGGCCGGGAACACCGCGAACACCGGGGAGCTGTTTTTT. Its protein is CASSLAGNTANTGELFF. V usage is TRBV5-1 and J usage is TRBJ2-2; tentatively, D is TRBD2 (5 bases). V lost 0 bases and J 0 bases, leaving 12 bases between the germline ends. CDR1 SGHRS and CDR2 YFSETQ come from the germline V gene. CDR3 size: 17 residues.

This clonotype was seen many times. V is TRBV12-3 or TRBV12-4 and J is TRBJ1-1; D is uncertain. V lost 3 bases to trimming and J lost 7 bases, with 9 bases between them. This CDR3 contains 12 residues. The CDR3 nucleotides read TGTGCCAGCAGTTTTATAGTCGGTGAAGCTTTCTTT. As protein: CASSFIVGEAFF.

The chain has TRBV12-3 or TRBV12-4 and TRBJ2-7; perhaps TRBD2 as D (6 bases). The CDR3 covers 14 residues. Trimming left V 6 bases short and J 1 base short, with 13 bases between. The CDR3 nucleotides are TGTGCCAGCAGGCCCGGGACTTTATCCTACGAGCAGTACTTC. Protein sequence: CASRPGTLSYEQYF.

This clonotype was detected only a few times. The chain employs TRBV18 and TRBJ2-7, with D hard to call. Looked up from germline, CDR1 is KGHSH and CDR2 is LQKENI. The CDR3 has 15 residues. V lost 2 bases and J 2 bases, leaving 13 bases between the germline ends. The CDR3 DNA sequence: TGTGCCAGCTCACCAGGGCCTCCAGGCGCCTACGAGCAGTACTTC. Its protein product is CASSPGPPGAYEQYF.

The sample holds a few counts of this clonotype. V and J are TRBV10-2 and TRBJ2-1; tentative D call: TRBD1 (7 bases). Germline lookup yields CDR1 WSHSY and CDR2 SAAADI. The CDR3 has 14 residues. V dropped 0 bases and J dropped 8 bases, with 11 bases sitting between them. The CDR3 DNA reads TGCGCCAGCAGTGAGTCCAGGGGGGCGTATGAGCAGTTCTTC. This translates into CASSESRGAYEQFF.

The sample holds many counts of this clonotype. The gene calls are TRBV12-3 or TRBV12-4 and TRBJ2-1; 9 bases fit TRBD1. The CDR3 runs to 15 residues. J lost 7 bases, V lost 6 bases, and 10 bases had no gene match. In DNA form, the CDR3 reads TGTGCCAGCAGACCGACAGGGGGGCTTGGTAATGAGCAGTTCTTC. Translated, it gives CASRPTGGLGNEQFF.

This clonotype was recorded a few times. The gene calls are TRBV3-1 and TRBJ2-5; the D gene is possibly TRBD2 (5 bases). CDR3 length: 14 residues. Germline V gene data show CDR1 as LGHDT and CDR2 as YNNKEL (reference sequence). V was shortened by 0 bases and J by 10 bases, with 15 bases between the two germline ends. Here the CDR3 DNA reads TGTGCCAGCAGCCAAGATCCGGGGTTTGGAATCCAGTACTTC. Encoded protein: CASSQDPGFGIQYF.

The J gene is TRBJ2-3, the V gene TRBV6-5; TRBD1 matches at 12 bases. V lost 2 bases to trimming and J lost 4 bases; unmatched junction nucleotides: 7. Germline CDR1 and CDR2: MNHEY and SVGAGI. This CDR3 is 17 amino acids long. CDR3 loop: CASSYPGTGGGADTQYF. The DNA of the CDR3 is TGTGCCAGCAGTTACCCCGGGACAGGGGGCGGTGCAGATACGCAGTATTTT.

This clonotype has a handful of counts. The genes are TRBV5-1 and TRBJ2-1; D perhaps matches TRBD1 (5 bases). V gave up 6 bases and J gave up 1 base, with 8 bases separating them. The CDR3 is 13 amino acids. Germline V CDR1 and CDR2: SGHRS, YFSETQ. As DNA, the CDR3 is TGCGCCAGCACTGACAGATCCTACAATGAGCAGTTCTTC. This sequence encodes CASTDRSYNEQFF.

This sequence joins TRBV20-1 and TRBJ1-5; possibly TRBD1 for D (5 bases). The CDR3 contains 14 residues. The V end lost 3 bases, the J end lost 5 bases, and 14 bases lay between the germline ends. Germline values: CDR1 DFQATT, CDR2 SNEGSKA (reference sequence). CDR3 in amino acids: CSASGREGYQPQHF. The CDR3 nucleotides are TGCAGTGCTAGTGGCAGGGAGGGCTATCAGCCCCAGCATTTT.

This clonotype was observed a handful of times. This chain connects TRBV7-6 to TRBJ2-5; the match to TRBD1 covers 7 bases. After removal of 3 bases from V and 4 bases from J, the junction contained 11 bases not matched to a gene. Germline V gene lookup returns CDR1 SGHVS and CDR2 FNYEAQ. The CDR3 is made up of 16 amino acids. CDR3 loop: CASSLDTGVRGETQYF. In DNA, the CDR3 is TGTGCCAGCAGCTTGGATACAGGGGTGAGGGGAGAGACCCAGTACTTC.

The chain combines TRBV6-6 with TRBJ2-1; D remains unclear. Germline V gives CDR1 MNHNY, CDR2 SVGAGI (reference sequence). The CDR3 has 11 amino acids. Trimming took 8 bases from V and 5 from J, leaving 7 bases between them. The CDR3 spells CASWRDNEQFF. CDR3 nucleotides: TGTGCCAGCTGGAGAGACAATGAGCAGTTCTTC.

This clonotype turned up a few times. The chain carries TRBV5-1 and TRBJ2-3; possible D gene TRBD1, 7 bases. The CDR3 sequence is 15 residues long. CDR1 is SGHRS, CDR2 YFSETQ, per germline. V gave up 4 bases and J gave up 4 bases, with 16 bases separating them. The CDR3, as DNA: TGCGCCAGCAGCGGGGGGCAGGGGGAGTCAGATACGCAGTATTTT. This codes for CASSGGQGESDTQYF.

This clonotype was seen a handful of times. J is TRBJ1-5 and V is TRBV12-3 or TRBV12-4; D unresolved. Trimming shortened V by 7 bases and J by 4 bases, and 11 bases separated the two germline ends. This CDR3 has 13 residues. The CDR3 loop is CASTTTRNQPQHF. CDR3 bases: TGTGCCAGCACCACGACAAGGAATCAGCCCCAGCATTTT.

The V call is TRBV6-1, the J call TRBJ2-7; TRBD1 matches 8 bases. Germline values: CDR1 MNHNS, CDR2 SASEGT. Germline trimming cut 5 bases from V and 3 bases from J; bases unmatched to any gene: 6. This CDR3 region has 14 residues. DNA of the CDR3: TGTGCCAGCAGTAAAGGACAGGGCTTCTACGAGCAGTACTTC. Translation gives CASSKGQGFYEQYF.

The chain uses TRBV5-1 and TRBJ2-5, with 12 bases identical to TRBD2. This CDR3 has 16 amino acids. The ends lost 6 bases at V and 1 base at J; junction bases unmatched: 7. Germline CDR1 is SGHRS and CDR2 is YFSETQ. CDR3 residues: CASTFLGLAGQETQYF. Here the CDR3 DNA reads TGCGCCAGCACCTTCTTGGGACTAGCGGGCCAAGAGACCCAGTACTTC.

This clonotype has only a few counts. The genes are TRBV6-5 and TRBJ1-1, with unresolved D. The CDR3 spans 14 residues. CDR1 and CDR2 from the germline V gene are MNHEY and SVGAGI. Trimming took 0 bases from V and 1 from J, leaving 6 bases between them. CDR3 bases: TGTGCCAGCAGTTACTCGAAGGCGAACACTGAAGCTTTCTTT. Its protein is CASSYSKANTEAFF.

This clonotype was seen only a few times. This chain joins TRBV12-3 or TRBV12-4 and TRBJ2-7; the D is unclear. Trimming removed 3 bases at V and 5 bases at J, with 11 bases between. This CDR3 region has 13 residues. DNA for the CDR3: TGTGCCAGCAGTTTGCGACACCTGAACGAGCAGTACTTC. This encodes CASSLRHLNEQYF.

The CDR3 spells CASSLSGAGEQYF. DNA of the CDR3: TGTGCCAGCAGTTTATCCGGGGCCGGGGAGCAGTACTTC. The V and J genes are TRBV12-3 or TRBV12-4 and TRBJ2-7; D possibly matches TRBD1 or TRBD2 (5 bases each). The CDR3 spans 13 residues. V lost 2 bases to trimming and J lost 7 bases, with 12 bases between them.

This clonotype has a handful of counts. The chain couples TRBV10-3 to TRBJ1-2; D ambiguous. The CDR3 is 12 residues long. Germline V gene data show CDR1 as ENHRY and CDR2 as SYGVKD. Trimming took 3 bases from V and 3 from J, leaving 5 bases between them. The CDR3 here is CAISEADYGYTF. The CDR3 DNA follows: TGTGCCATCAGTGAAGCAGACTATGGCTACACCTTC.

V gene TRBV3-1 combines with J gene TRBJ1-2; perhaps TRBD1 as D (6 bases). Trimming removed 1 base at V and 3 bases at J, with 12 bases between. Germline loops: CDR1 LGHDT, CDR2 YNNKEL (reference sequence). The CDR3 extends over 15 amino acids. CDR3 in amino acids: CASSQVVRQDYGYTF. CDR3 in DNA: TGTGCCAGCAGCCAAGTGGTACGACAGGACTATGGCTACACCTTC. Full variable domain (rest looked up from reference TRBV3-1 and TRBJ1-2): DTAVSQTPKYLVTQMGNDKSIKCEQNLGHDTMYWYKQDSKKFLKIMFSYNNKELIINETVPNRFSPKSPDKAHLNLHINSLELGDSAVYFCASSQVVRQDYGYTFGSGTRLTVV.